What follows is one TCR beta chain and its context. Its antigen specificity is not known. No qualities accompany the bases; no much larger clone lies one base away. The sample originates from a study of technical replicates of blood from a handful of donors (dated by TCRdb to about 2017). The germline V and J ends show losses of 4 bases and 11 bases respectively, and no gene match explains 4 bases of the junction. The cysteine opens and the phenylalanine closes a CDR3 of 12 amino acids. Of the read, only the CDR3 DNA is kept; its 36 bases are in frame from base 1. CDR1 SQVTM and CDR2 ANQGSEA were looked up in the germline V gene. The library was made by the immunoSEQ multiplex PCR assay. TCRdb took over this immuneACCESS table, retaining in-frame rearrangements with V and J assigned. Such tables are incomplete; in checked studies, under half of the missing clones stem from an unresolved V gene, and the remainder is unexplained. The table for this sample lists about 76,000 clones; approximately 86% of them were counted only once. The ten largest clones take up around 4.8% of the sample.

The sequence was collected from a human donor in good health. Some clones in this sample may be carry-over from other donors' samples. The receptor chain draws on TRBV29-1 and TRBJ1-4; 10 bases in the middle match TRBD1. The sample comprised PBMCs. The DNA sequence reads TGCAGCGTTGGGGACAGGGGAGGCAAACTGTTTTTT. Its protein product is CSVGDRGGKLFF.